This section outlines one TCR beta chain sequence together with its context. Profiled with immunoSEQ multiplex PCR; TCRdb holds only in-frame clones, not every one. The sample has roughly 2.2 million clones; about 92% are singletons. The CDR3 has 15 residues. CDR1 is SGHRS and CDR2 is YFSETQ in the germline V gene. The ends were cut back, 4 bases at V and 4 bases at J, with 15 bases in the middle. These data are taken from a study of shared clonotypes between healthy human individuals. This clonotype originated in a man between 18 and 35 years old in good health. Some clones in this sample may be carry-over from other donors' samples. The chain is built from TRBV5-1 and TRBJ1-3; D is unresolved. The sequenced material came from naive CD4+ T cells from PBMCs. The subset was: CD45RA+ positively selected. DNA for the CDR3: TGCGCCAGCAGCCCCTTACTCCCGGCAGGAAACACCATATATTTT. Translation gives CASSPLLPAGNTIYF.